Listed here are 7 T cell receptor beta chains from one sample, sequenced in a study of blood T cells in healthy people across ages. A sample-barcoded 5' primer and a J-beta primer mix were used in a second PCR of about 7 to 12 cycles. TCRdb processed the 5' RACE reads anew with MiXCR; each CDR3 protein has one entry. Of fewer than 2 million distinct CDR3 sequences detected, more than 35% appear once; the ten largest clones hold roughly 23%. The sequenced sample was blood. The receptors derive from a human donor in good health.

The chain carries TRBV4-1 and TRBJ2-1, with 10 bases matching TRBD2. Trimming at V came to 2 bases and at J to 5 bases, leaving 9 bases not matched to a gene. The CDR3 loop spans 17 amino acids. The germline CDR1 and CDR2 sequences are MGHRA and YSYEKL. In DNA, the CDR3 is TGCGCCAGCAGCCAAATGGCTAGCGGGGGCCTTGACAATGAGCAGTTCTTC. Its protein is CASSQMASGGLDNEQFF.

This clonotype was observed a few times. V and J are TRBV20-1 and TRBJ2-7; D call uncertain. The V gene lost 2 bases and the J gene lost 6 bases, with 8 bases spanning the gap. CDR1 and CDR2 (germline): DFQATT, SNEGSKA (reference sequence). This CDR3 region has 11 residues. The CDR3 DNA follows: TGCAGTGCTAGATGGGATGGCGAGCAGTACTTC. This sequence encodes CSARWDGEQYF.

The chain combines TRBV7-3 with TRBJ2-4; either TRBD1 or TRBD2 may supply D (5 bases each). The CDR3 runs to 16 residues. Germline V CDR1 and CDR2: SGHTA, FQGTGA. Deletions cut 0 bases from V and 13 bases from J, with 22 bases between. CDR3 nucleotides: TGTGCCAGCAGCTTAACTGCCGCGACAGACTACAATGAGCAGTACTTC. Amino acids: CASSLTAATDYNEQYF.

The chain couples TRBV6-2 or TRBV6-3 to TRBJ2-7; D tentatively fits TRBD1 or TRBD2 (5 bases each). The CDR3 is made up of 12 amino acids. V gave up 10 bases and J gave up 2 bases, with 12 bases separating them. CDR1 and CDR2 (germline): MNHEY, SVGEGT. The CDR3 DNA is TGTGCCACCGGGACGCCCACCTACGAGCAGTACTTC. This encodes CATGTPTYEQYF.

The chain links TRBV20-1 to TRBJ2-4, with D possibly matching TRBD2 (6 bases). V was trimmed by 6 bases and J by 0 bases, leaving 27 bases between them. The CDR3 loop spans 19 amino acids. Per germline, CDR1 DFQATT and CDR2 SNEGSKA (reference sequence). CDR3 amino acids: CSARGAGLAGNLAKNIQYF. CDR3 DNA sequence: TGCAGTGCCCGAGGCGCTGGGCTGGCGGGGAATCTAGCCAAAAACATTCAGTACTTC.

This clonotype has only a few counts. The rearrangement links TRBV4-3 to TRBJ1-2; maybe TRBD1 (6 bases). CDR3 size: 14 residues. The germline V and J ends were trimmed by 0 bases and 4 bases, with 9 bases remaining between them. The V gene's germline CDR1 is LGHNA and CDR2 YSLEER. As DNA, the CDR3 is TGCGCCAGCAGCCAAGATACGGGGGCCTATGGCTACACCTTC. Translating it yields CASSQDTGAYGYTF.

This chain links TRBV7-2 with TRBJ2-7; D could derive from TRBD1 or TRBD2 (6 bases each). Per the germline V gene, CDR1 is SGHTA and CDR2 is FQGNSA. The CDR3 spans 15 residues. Trimming pared 5 bases from V and 1 base from J, leaving 15 bases between. The CDR3 nucleotides read TGTGCCAGCAGCAAAAGGGGGACTGATTCCTACGAGCAGTACTTC. This sequence encodes CASSKRGTDSYEQYF.